This T cell receptor beta chain originates from a study of response to subunit inactivated influenza vaccine. Germline V gives CDR1 SGHRS, CDR2 YFSETQ. With V trimmed by 6 bases and J by 5 bases, 10 bases remained unmatched. There are 15 residues in the CDR3. TCRdb used MiXCR to reprocess the RT-PCR reads, holding one entry per CDR3 protein. The repertoire holds around 470,000 distinct CDR3 sequences, roughly 7.6% seen once, with around 14% in the top ten. Study-level results: It was suggested by the authors that few new T cells are recruited by each seasonal influenza vaccination.

A remark on this clonotype: Its antigen is unknown.

This chain uses TRBV5-1 with TRBJ1-1, with TRBD1 identical over 10 bases. The clonotype originates from a man aged 45-69 years who received an inactivated influenza vaccine. The sample was PBMCs from blood, taken around 25 months after vaccination. The CDR3 nucleotides are TGCGCCAGCAAAGACCGGACAGGGGGAAGGACTGAAGCTTTCTTT. This translates into CASKDRTGGRTEAFF.